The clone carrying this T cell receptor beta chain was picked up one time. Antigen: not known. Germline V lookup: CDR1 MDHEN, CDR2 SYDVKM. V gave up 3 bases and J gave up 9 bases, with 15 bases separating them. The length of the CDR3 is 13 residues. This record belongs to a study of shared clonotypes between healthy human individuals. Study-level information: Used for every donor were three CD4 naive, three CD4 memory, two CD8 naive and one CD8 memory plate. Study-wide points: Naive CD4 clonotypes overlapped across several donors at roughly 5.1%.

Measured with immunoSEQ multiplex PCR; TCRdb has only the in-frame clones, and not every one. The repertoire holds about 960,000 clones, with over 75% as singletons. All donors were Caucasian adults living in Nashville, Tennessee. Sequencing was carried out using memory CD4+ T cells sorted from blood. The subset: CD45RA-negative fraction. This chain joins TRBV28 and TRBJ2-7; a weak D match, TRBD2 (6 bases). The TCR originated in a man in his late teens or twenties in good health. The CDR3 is CASSLLTLGGQYF. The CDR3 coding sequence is TGTGCCAGCAGTTTGCTTACTCTCGGGGGGCAGTACTTC.